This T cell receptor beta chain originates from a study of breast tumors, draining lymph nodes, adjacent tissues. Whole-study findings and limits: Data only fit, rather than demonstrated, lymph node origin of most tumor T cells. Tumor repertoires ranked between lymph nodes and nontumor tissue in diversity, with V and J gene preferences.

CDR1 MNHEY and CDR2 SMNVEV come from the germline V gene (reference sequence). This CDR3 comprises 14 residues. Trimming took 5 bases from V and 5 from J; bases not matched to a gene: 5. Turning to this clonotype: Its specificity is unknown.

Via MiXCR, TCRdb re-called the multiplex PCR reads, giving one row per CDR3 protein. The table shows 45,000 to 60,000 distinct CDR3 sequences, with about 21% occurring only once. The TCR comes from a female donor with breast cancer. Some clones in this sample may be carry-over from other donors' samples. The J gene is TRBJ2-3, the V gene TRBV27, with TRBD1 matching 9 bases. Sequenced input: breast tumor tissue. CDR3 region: CASSPGTGRDTQYF. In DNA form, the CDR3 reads TGTGCCAGCAGTCCCGGGACAGGGCGAGATACGCAGTATTTT.